This is a list of T cell receptor beta chains from one sample in a study of cytomegalovirus exposure and HLA in healthy donors. This table comes from immunoSEQ multiplex PCR, and its TCRdb copy is limited to in-frame clones, with some not included. This sample has around 120,000 clones; around 69% occur once, and the top ten carry 15% to 20%. Sequenced: PBMCs. These receptors all stem from a man aged 50 to 60 in good health and CMV-seropositive. CDR3s include the opening cysteine and the closing phenylalanine or tryptophan. D genes are given only for firm matches. Only some rows state a clone size, as once, few, many or a class for expanded clones.

TRBJ1-1 TRBV15 . . CATSREWRDTEAFF TGTGCCACCAGCAGAGAGTGGAGGGACACTGAAGCTTTCTTT
TRBJ2-1 TRBV2 TRBD2 . CASSKEAGGLGGDEQFF TGTGCCAGCAGTAAGGAGGCGGGAGGCCTCGGGGGAGATGAGCAGTTCTTC
TRBJ2-7 TRBV2 TRBD2 . CASSDGTSSYEQYF TGTGCCAGCAGTGACGGGACTAGCTCCTACGAGCAGTACTTC
TRBJ2-3 TRBV2 TRBD2 . CASSVLLAGNVDTQYF TGTGCCAGCAGTGTTTTACTAGCGGGAAACGTTGATACGCAGTATTTT
TRBJ1-1 TRBV11-3 TRBD1 . CASSLPGQGDEAFF TGTGCCAGCAGCTTACCCGGACAGGGCGATGAAGCTTTCTTT
TRBJ2-5 TRBV7-7 TRBD1 . CASSRQGNQEAQYF TGTGCTAGCAGCCGACAGGGCAACCAAGAGGCCCAGTACTTC
TRBJ1-4 TRBV5-4 . few CASSLRGEKLFF TGTGCCAGCAGCTTGCGCGGTGAAAAACTGTTTTTT
TRBJ1-2 TRBV29-1 TRBD1 . CSGGQGDDGYTF TGCAGCGGGGGACAGGGAGATGATGGCTACACCTTC
TRBJ2-6 TRBV7-6 . . CASSDLGAGANVLTF TGTGCCAGCAGCGATCTAGGTGCTGGGGCCAACGTCCTGACTTTC
TRBJ2-7 TRBV7-9 TRBD1 . CSSSSDRGDSYEQYF TGTTCCAGCAGCTCCGACAGGGGGGATTCCTACGAGCAGTACTTC
TRBJ2-6 TRBV21-1 . . CASSKGTGRSGANVLTF TGTGCCAGCAGCAAGGGGACAGGGCGCTCTGGGGCCAACGTCCTGACTTTC
TRBJ1-3 TRBV19 TRBD1 . CASSLLTGIGNTIYF TGTGCCAGTAGTCTTCTGACAGGGATCGGAAACACCATATATTTT
TRBJ1-4 TRBV6-1 . . CASSEMLTATNEKLFF TGTGCCAGCAGTGAAATGTTGACAGCAACTAATGAAAAACTGTTTTTT
TRBJ2-2 TRBV5-1 TRBD1 . CASSLRDSIFTGELFF TGCGCCAGCAGCTTGAGGGACAGTATCTTCACCGGGGAGCTGTTTTTT
TRBJ2-7 TRBV29-1 . . CSVVRDNSYEQYF TGCAGCGTTGTAAGGGACAACTCCTACGAGCAGTACTTC
TRBJ2-1 TRBV29-1 TRBD1 . CSVEADRGHFYEQFF TGCAGCGTTGAAGCCGACAGGGGCCATTTCTATGAGCAGTTCTTC
TRBJ2-7 TRBV18 TRBD1 . CASSPRRDSYEQYF TGTGCCAGCTCACCAAGAAGGGACAGCTACGAGCAGTACTTC
TRBJ1-2 TRBV5-1 TRBD1 few CASSPGQGYNYGYTF TGCGCCAGCAGCCCAGGACAGGGCTATAACTATGGCTACACCTTC
TRBJ2-7 TRBV6-5 . . CASSFGKRYEQYF TGTGCCAGCAGTTTCGGGAAGCGATACGAGCAGTACTTC
TRBJ2-7 TRBV5-1 TRBD1 once CASSSQDRGPLYEQYF TGCGCCAGCAGTTCCCAAGACAGGGGGCCCTTGTACGAGCAGTACTTC
TRBJ2-1 TRBV4-1 TRBD2 . CASSQDSGRRYNEQFF TGCGCCAGCAGCCAAGATAGCGGGAGACGCTACAATGAGCAGTTCTTC
TRBJ2-7 TRBV5-4 TRBD2 few CASSSAGGGIRSEQYF TGTGCCAGCAGCTCTGCGGGCGGGGGGATCCGGAGTGAGCAGTACTTC
TRBJ2-7 TRBV5-4 TRBD2 . CASSLTSGRGNEQYF TGTGCCAGCAGCTTGACTAGCGGGAGGGGGAACGAGCAGTACTTC
TRBJ2-3 TRBV15 . . CATSRPGAEEDTQYF TGTGCCACCAGCAGACCTGGAGCGGAGGAAGATACGCAGTATTTT
TRBJ2-5 TRBV6-5 . . CASTQGSETQYF TGTGCCAGCACCCAGGGTAGTGAGACCCAGTACTTC
TRBJ2-7 TRBV5-6 . . CASSYSYEQYF TGTGCCAGCAGCTACAGTTACGAGCAGTACTTC
TRBJ2-1 TRBV5-4 TRBD2 . CASSLDSGYNEQFF TGTGCCAGCAGCTTGGATAGCGGGTACAATGAGCAGTTCTTC
TRBJ2-7 TRBV4-3 TRBD1 once CASSQDSIGGTGRLEQYF TGCGCCAGCAGCCAAGATAGCATTGGCGGGACAGGGCGGTTAGAGCAGTACTTC
TRBJ2-1 TRBV11-3 TRBD2 . CASSRGGAINEQFF TGTGCCAGCAGCCGGGGGGGGGCGATCAATGAGCAGTTCTTC
TRBJ2-1 TRBV28 TRBD1 . CASSPDRVSYNEQFF TGTGCCAGCAGCCCTGACAGGGTTTCCTACAATGAGCAGTTCTTC
TRBJ2-7 TRBV6-5 . few CASTGHLYEQYF TGTGCCAGCACGGGACACCTCTACGAGCAGTACTTC
TRBJ2-7 TRBV5-4 TRBD2 . CASSPGLAGGYEQYF TGTGCCAGCAGCCCGGGACTAGCGGGAGGCTACGAGCAGTACTTC
TRBJ2-3 TRBV7-2 TRBD2 . CASSLGSGGGDTQYF TGTGCCAGCAGCTTAGGTAGCGGGGGGGGAGATACGCAGTATTTT
TRBJ2-3 TRBV5-4 TRBD2 . CASSRTSGGRGDTQYF TGTGCCAGCAGCCGGACTAGCGGGGGCAGGGGAGATACGCAGTATTTT
TRBJ2-3 TRBV7-9 TRBD2 . CASSLASGGVSLTDTQYF TGTGCCAGCAGCTTAGCTAGCGGGGGGGTCAGCTTGACAGATACGCAGTATTTT
TRBJ1-2 TRBV28 TRBD1 . CASSSGDSNYGYTF TGTGCCAGCAGTTCAGGGGACAGCAACTATGGCTACACCTTC
TRBJ2-3 TRBV27 . . CASSWDFRGTDTQYF TGTGCCAGCAGTTGGGACTTCAGGGGCACAGATACGCAGTATTTT
TRBJ1-4 TRBV7-9 . . CASSLAHTFFANEKLFF TGTGCCAGCAGCTTAGCGCACACGTTCTTCGCTAATGAAAAACTGTTTTTT
TRBJ1-2 TRBV6-1 . . CASSVDTGSFYGYTF TGTGCCAGCAGTGTCGATACCGGTAGTTTCTATGGCTACACCTTC
TRBJ1-5 TRBV23-1 TRBD1 . CASSRRDRRVSNQPQHF TGCGCCAGCAGTCGCCGGGACAGGAGGGTTAGCAATCAGCCCCAGCATTTT
TRBJ1-5 TRBV27 . . CASSFTGLHDQPQHF TGTGCCAGCAGTTTCACAGGGTTACACGATCAGCCCCAGCATTTT
TRBJ2-5 TRBV4-3 . . CASSQATWSETQYF TGCGCCAGCAGCCAAGCGACCTGGAGCGAGACCCAGTACTTC
TRBJ1-2 TRBV11-3 TRBD1 . CASSPRQGGFSGYTF TGTGCCAGCAGCCCAAGACAGGGAGGCTTTTCGGGCTACACCTTC
TRBJ1-2 TRBV25-1 . . CASSEYRGYDYGYTF TGTGCCAGCAGTGAATATCGGGGATATGACTATGGCTACACCTTC
TRBJ2-3 TRBV28 . . CASSPPGDTQYF TGTGCCAGCAGCCCCCCAGGGGATACGCAGTATTTT
TRBJ2-1 TRBV27 TRBD2 . CASSLTSGSWDEQFF TGTGCCAGCAGTTTGACTAGCGGGAGTTGGGATGAGCAGTTCTTC
TRBJ2-1 TRBV6-6 . . CASSPQGRVFNEQFF TGTGCCAGCAGCCCGCAGGGGAGGGTTTTCAATGAGCAGTTCTTC